These 20 T cell receptor beta chains share one sample of origin, sequenced in a study of PD-L1 blockade in urothelial cancer. TCRdb's table, derived via immunoSEQ multiplex PCR, lists solely in-frame clones and lacks some. The sample contains about 84,000 clones, 82% of which appear only once. Sequenced here: PBMCs, sampled around atezolizumab (anti-PD-L1) treatment. The receptor source for this set is a man aged 65-85 years with urothelial cancer.

On this clone itself: The junction does not match germline at one end; this may be a read error. The V call is TRBV5-1, the J call TRBJ2-7; D call uncertain. This CDR3 region has 13 residues. From germline, CDR1 is SGHRS and CDR2 YFSETQ. The CDR3 coding sequence is TGTGCCAGCAGCTTGGTGGCAGACTACGAGCAGTACTTC. This translates into CASSLVADYEQYF.

This sequence joins TRBV5-6 and TRBJ2-3; D is possibly TRBD1 (5 bases). CDR1 is SGHDT and CDR2 is YYEEEE in the germline V gene. V was pared by 0 bases and J by 3 bases, with 8 bases between. The CDR3 contains 14 residues. CDR3 loop: CASSLDQGTDTQYF. CDR3 sequence (DNA): TGTGCCAGCAGCTTGGATCAGGGAACAGATACGCAGTATTTT.

This rearrangement joins TRBV4-1 to TRBJ2-2; the match to TRBD2 covers 14 bases. Germline V gene sequence: CDR1 MGHRA, CDR2 YSYEKL. With 0 bases clipped from V and 7 bases from J, the junction kept 4 bases outside the gene matches. CDR3 length: 17 residues. The CDR3 here is CASSQEGLAGAYGELFF. The DNA for the CDR3 is TGCGCCAGCAGCCAAGAGGGACTAGCGGGGGCTTACGGGGAGCTGTTTTTT.

This clone appeared a few times. V usage is TRBV4-2 and J usage is TRBJ1-1, with unresolved D. The CDR3 is 14 residues long. The germline V gene has CDR1 LGHNA and CDR2 YNFKEQ. V lost 4 bases and J 2 bases, leaving 11 bases between the germline ends. CDR3 loop: CASSLRSLNTEAFF. CDR3 DNA sequence: TGTGCCAGCAGCCTCAGGTCCCTAAACACTGAAGCTTTCTTT.

The V and J genes are TRBV25-1 and TRBJ2-7; possible D gene TRBD1, 8 bases. Trimming removed 4 bases at V and 2 bases at J, with 21 bases between. The CDR3 length is 17 residues. CDR1 is MGHDK and CDR2 is SYGVNS in the germline V gene. The CDR3 is CASSATGGQAGTYEQYF. The DNA of the CDR3 is TGTGCCAGCAGTGCAACGGGGGGACAGGCGGGGACCTACGAGCAGTACTTC.

This chain joins TRBV11-2 and TRBJ1-5, with D unresolved. The CDR3 consists of 16 residues. The ends were cut back, 1 base at V and 7 bases at J, with 17 bases in the middle. Per the germline V gene, CDR1 is SGHAT and CDR2 is FQNNGV. The CDR3 spells CASSLGPATGGQPQHF. In DNA form, the CDR3 reads TGTGCCAGCAGCTTAGGGCCAGCTACGGGTGGGCAGCCCCAGCATTTT.

The chain links TRBV19 to TRBJ2-2; the D is unclear. Germline assignment: CDR1 LNHDA and CDR2 SQIVND (reference sequence). CDR3 length: 14 amino acids. V lost 5 bases to trimming and J lost 2 bases, with 9 bases between them. This CDR3 reads CASSSGSNTGELFF. The CDR3 DNA sequence: TGTGCCAGTAGTTCGGGTTCCAACACCGGGGAGCTGTTTTTT.

This clone came up once. The chain carries TRBV29-1 and TRBJ2-7; D perhaps matches TRBD2 (6 bases). The CDR3 spans 15 residues. In germline, CDR1 is SQVTM, CDR2 ANQGSEA. V was clipped by 4 bases and J by 6 bases, with 22 bases between them. CDR3 sequence reads: CSVVGAGRGGGEQYF. The CDR3 region has the DNA TGCAGCGTTGTGGGCGCAGGAAGGGGAGGTGGCGAGCAGTACTTC.

This sequence joins TRBV28 and TRBJ1-5, with TRBD1 as a possible D gene (6 bases). Per germline, CDR1 MDHEN and CDR2 SYDVKM. V was cut by 3 bases and J by 5 bases, with 11 bases left in between. This CDR3 contains 14 residues. The CDR3 nucleotides are TGTGCCAGCAGTTTGGTTTCAGGGGATCAGCCCCAGCATTTT. Encoded protein: CASSLVSGDQPQHF.

The J gene is TRBJ2-1, the V gene TRBV9; 13 bases line up with TRBD2. The CDR3 length is 15 residues. Germline CDR1 reads SGDLS; CDR2 reads YYNGEE. Germline trimming cut 4 bases from V and 9 bases from J; bases unmatched to any gene: 7. The DNA of the CDR3 is TGTGCCAGCAGCTCCACTAGCGGGGGGGCAAGTGAGCAGTTCTTC. It is translated as CASSSTSGGASEQFF.

The V and J genes are TRBV19 and TRBJ1-1, with TRBD1 matching 10 bases. CDR3 length: 18 residues. With V trimmed by 3 bases and J by 1 base, 11 bases remained unmatched. The V gene's germline CDR1 is LNHDA and CDR2 SQIVND (reference sequence). Here the CDR3 DNA reads TGTGCCAGTAGTATTTTACCGGGACAGGGGAAGACGAACACTGAAGCTTTCTTT. Its protein is CASSILPGQGKTNTEAFF.

The V gene is TRBV7-9, the J gene TRBJ2-1, with D maybe TRBD2 (7 bases). V was clipped by 6 bases and J by 6 bases, with 21 bases between them. CDR3 size: 16 residues. CDR1 is SEHNR, CDR2 FQNEAQ, per germline (reference sequence). CDR3 region: CASSSRGRELGNEQFF. The CDR3 DNA is TGTGCCAGCAGTTCTCGGGGGCGGGAGTTGGGCAATGAGCAGTTCTTC. Full variable domain (outside the CDR3, taken from reference TRBV7-9 and TRBJ2-1): DTGVSQNPRHKITKRGQNVTFRCDPISEHNRLYWYRQTLGQGPEFLTYFQNEAQLEKSRLLSDRFSAERPKGSFSTLEIQRTEQGDSAMYLCASSSRGRELGNEQFFGPGTRLTVL.

V is TRBV19 and J is TRBJ2-7, with 7 bases identical to TRBD2. The CDR3 is made up of 14 amino acids. Trimming removed 3 bases from V and 1 base from J; junction bases left unmatched: 3. Germline-derived CDR1 and CDR2 are LNHDA and SQIVND (reference sequence). Written as DNA, the CDR3 is TGTGCCAGTAGTATCGGGACTACTTCCTACGAGCAGTACTTC. It translates to CASSIGTTSYEQYF.

The chain links TRBV4-3 to TRBJ2-3; TRBD1 aligns across 8 bases. V trimming: 0 bases; J trimming: 4 bases; junction bases outside the gene matches: 12. This CDR3 spans 18 amino acids. The germline gives CDR1 LGHNA, CDR2 YSLEER. This chain's CDR3 is CASSQDLVRTGLADTQYF. CDR3 nucleotides: TGCGCCAGCAGCCAAGATCTGGTGAGGACAGGGCTCGCAGATACGCAGTATTTT.

Only a few counts were recorded for this clone. This sequence joins TRBV27 and TRBJ2-2, with TRBD1 matching 9 bases. Unmatched junction bases numbered 8, after V lost 7 bases and J lost 5 bases. Germline CDR1 is MNHEY and CDR2 is SMNVEV (reference sequence). The CDR3 has 15 amino acids. The CDR3 DNA follows: TGTGCCAGCACTGGGGGACAGGGACGAACCGGGGAGCTGTTTTTT. It translates to CASTGGQGRTGELFF.

This chain joins TRBV5-1 and TRBJ2-3, with 7 bases aligning to TRBD2. From germline, CDR1 is SGHRS and CDR2 YFSETQ. Germline trimming cut 5 bases from V and 0 bases from J; bases unmatched to any gene: 15. The CDR3 consists of 18 residues. CDR3 region: CASSPQTRTRRSTDTQYF. CDR3 in DNA: TGCGCCAGCAGTCCCCAAACGAGGACTAGGAGGAGCACAGATACGCAGTATTTT. The full variable domain, in which reference TRBV5-1 and TRBJ2-3 provide the parts outside the CDR3, is KAGVTQTPRYLIKTRGQQVTLSCSPISGHRSVSWYQQTPGQGLQFLFEYFSETQRNKGNFPGRFSGRQFSNSRSEMNVSTLELGDSALYLCASSPQTRTRRSTDTQYFGPGTRLTVL.

V and J are TRBV27 and TRBJ2-7; D unresolved. The ends were cut back, 5 bases at V and 7 bases at J, with 18 bases in the middle. This CDR3 region has 14 residues. CDR1 is MNHEY and CDR2 is SMNVEV in the germline V gene (reference sequence). The CDR3 here is CASSQKNDPGEQYF. CDR3 in DNA: TGTGCCAGCAGTCAGAAAAACGACCCGGGTGAGCAGTACTTC.

This chain joins TRBV7-3 and TRBJ2-1, with 13 nucleotides matching TRBD2. This CDR3 is 15 amino acids long. Germline V gene sequence: CDR1 SGHTA, CDR2 FQGTGA. Germline trimming cut 4 bases from V and 7 bases from J; bases unmatched to any gene: 4. CDR3 sequence: CASSSTGLAGNEQFF. CDR3 DNA sequence: TGTGCCAGCAGCTCCACGGGACTAGCGGGAAATGAGCAGTTCTTC.

The CDR3, as DNA: TGTGCCAGTACTTCCCAACGGGGTTCCTCCTACGAGCAGTACTTC. Encoded protein: CASTSQRGSSYEQYF. This chain links TRBV2 with TRBJ2-7; possible D gene TRBD2, 5 bases. The CDR3 has 15 amino acids. Germline values: CDR1 SNHLY, CDR2 FYNNEI. The ends were cut back, 9 bases at V and 0 bases at J, with 18 bases in the middle.

The chain couples TRBV6-5 to TRBJ2-7, with D perhaps TRBD2 (6 bases). Germline CDR1 and CDR2: MNHEY and SVGAGI. CDR3 length: 14 amino acids. The V end was cut by 4 bases, the J end by 2 bases, with 12 bases between. The CDR3 here is CASSSAGLTYEQYF. The CDR3 nucleotides are TGTGCCAGCAGTTCGGCGGGGCTCACCTACGAGCAGTACTTC.